This T cell receptor beta chain was captured by sequencing in a study of cytomegalovirus exposure and HLA in healthy donors listed by TCRdb under 2017. Regarding the research as a whole: An earlier analysis of some 500 of the donors reported about 290 Gb of sequence data and some 100 million unique TCR beta sequences from about 179 million T cells. Five DR-DQ haplotypes were treated as single units for association and clustering because of strong linkage in the cohort. An early release that covered some 640 HLA-typed donors contained around 300 gigabases of sequencing data and 80 million or so unique TCR sequences. To decide whether each TCR beta V gene segment behaved as functional or pseudogenic, an earlier analysis of some 600 of the donors relied on high-throughput TCR beta sequencing. Rather than using new phenotypic data, the later analysis identified candidate immune exposures from TCR beta sequences and from how often those sequences occurred across donors. Of the roughly 400 genotyped donors, around 81% fell in the genetic ancestry cluster associated with self-reported Caucasian donors. The study used immunosequencing to profile the T cell repertoires of approximately 630 subjects and linked those repertoires to cytomegalovirus serostatus. A later analysis re-analyzed previously published TCR beta repertoires from 550 to 700 donors and added high-resolution HLA genotyping to study TCR occurrence patterns. Alongside the repertoire data, information on donor age, sex, ethnicity and CMV serostatus was compiled. Typing coverage varied by locus: roughly 620-640 donors for A, B, C, DRB1 and DQB1; roughly 520 for DQA1; over 600 for DPA1; 450 to 480 for DPB1. The study aimed to test whether signatures of past pathogen exposure could be identified by cataloging public T cell receptors. HLA typing covered class I and class II loci at four-digit resolution. Genome-wide SNP genotypes for about three fifths of the 666 donors were used in a later genetic analysis, which treated that subset as a discovery cohort. Besides the first cohort of about 730 subjects, a separate validation cohort made up of over a hundred different subjects was used. Among 398 genotyped donors of the cohort, an average of approximately 220,000 unique TCR beta nucleotide sequences was sequenced per donor, of which about 18% were non-productive. Every repertoire in the discovery cohort had been generated on one and the same sequencing platform. To predict cytomegalovirus infection status, the study brought together high-throughput TCR immunosequencing, statistical association of individual TCRs with disease status, and machine learning. Study-wide findings and limitations: Cytomegalovirus status was reported to be diagnosed by the classifier with high specificity and sensitivity in both the original and validation cohorts. Strong co-occurrence of HLA alleles, especially DR and DQ, made assigning TCR associations to individual alleles difficult. A few of the identified cytomegalovirus-associated TCR beta chains were confirmed in vitro to be specific for cytomegalovirus antigens. A further reported finding was that TCR beta sequences accurately predicted the HLA-A and HLA-B alleles for most subjects in the first cohort. In an earlier analysis of around 600 of the donors, most TCR beta V segments appeared in productive rearrangements about 90% or about 30% of the time, broadly matching IMGT annotations. A later genetic analysis reported fewer N-insertions in productive TCRs among donors in an Asian-associated ancestry cluster than the roughly 620-donor mean. The cohort was sequenced for TCR beta chains only, and without alpha or paired-chain data the features that could be detected were limited. A later analysis found that HLA-associated TCR beta chains were more clonally expanded and had lower generation probabilities than equally common non-associated chains. In a later analysis, TCR association rates were found to vary across HLA loci, with the most associated TCRs seen for DRB1 alleles and the fewest for HLA-C alleles. CMV serostatus was the only immune exposure information available for the cohort. Because counts were too low, seventeen rarely observed V segments, including chromosome 9 orphons, were excluded from the earlier analysis of 587 of the donors. Presence/absence analyses assumed roughly uniform sequencing depth across donors, an assumption that may not hold. The 87-base-pair reads could not distinguish some IMGT-functional V segments, including TRBV6-2 and TRBV6-3, so those segments were excluded. According to a later analysis, parvovirus B19, influenza, CMV and Epstein-Barr virus appeared linked to several top co-occurrence clusters. Linkage disequilibrium might explain the correlated functional status among segregating V segments, but an unknown experimental factor could not be excluded. Specific HLA alleles were associated with around 18,000 TCR beta sequences at a false discovery rate of 0.05 in a later analysis. Most TCR sequences were seen in very few donors, while some public TCRs were found in many individuals. HLA typing was unavailable for some donors at each locus, so association tests used only the typed subset. The study listed approximately 160 TCR beta chains as associated with cytomegalovirus. The authors suggested that the approach could potentially be generalized to other disease states and immunological phenotypes. According to a later analysis, most CMV-associated TCR beta chains appeared to be HLA-restricted, and the HLA associations seemed to be driven largely by CMV exposure. A cluster of highly shared sequence variants was judged likely to represent a technical artifact of the sequencing pipeline. A later genetic analysis associated a missense DCLRE1C variant with V-gene and J-gene trimming of TCR beta chains, and an independent cohort replicated the association.

Library prep was done by the immunoSEQ multiplex PCR assay. A mixture of 60 forward primers for TCR Vbeta segments and 13 reverse primers for TCR Jbeta segments was used in the multiplex PCR. The CDR3 region of rearranged TCR beta genes was amplified from genomic DNA with a multiplex PCR assay. The amplified TCR beta libraries were sequenced on the Illumina HiSeq System as 87-base-pair reads. In the original analysis: In a later analysis, approximately 74 million unique TCR beta chains were counted across the roughly 610 repertoires, and around 10 million of these chains were shared by at least two donors. To remove PCR and sequencing errors, raw reads were error-corrected and collapsed into unique sequences using a nearest-neighbor algorithm that merged closely related sequences. V, D and J gene segments were assigned by aligning CDR3 sequences to IMGT reference sequences. For a sequence to be retained, a match of at least six nucleotides to both a V gene segment and a J gene segment was required. A rearrangement counted as productive if the CDR3 had no stop codons and remained in frame with V and J, and every other rearrangement counted as non-productive. CDR3 was defined according to IMGT convention as the region running from the second conserved V-encoded cysteine to the conserved J-encoded phenylalanine. The earlier analysis of roughly 590 of the donors excluded sequences that lacked an unambiguous match to a single V gene segment. In an earlier analysis of a few hundred of the donors, V segments were called functional above 56.7% productive rearrangements and were called segregating when the between-donor standard deviation exceeded 5%. A statistical classification framework was built for diagnosing cytomegalovirus status from the catalog of TCR beta chain sequences. In a later analysis, TCR nucleotide sequences were compared against IMGT/GENE-DB human TR gene sequences so that V and J genes could be assigned. In a later analysis, CDR3 sequences and most-parsimonious VDJ recombination scenarios were assigned using the TCRdist pipeline. In a later analysis, each TCR beta chain was defined by its CDR3 amino acid sequence together with its V-gene family, and reads without a unique V-gene family were excluded. A later analysis removed 550 to 650 highly shared, low-generation-probability nucleotide sequences to deal with suspected cross-contamination and a sequencing artifact. For each public chain, a later analysis derived a clonal expansion index from normalized ranks of inferred template counts within each repertoire. In a later analysis, generation probabilities were computed using a VDJ recombination model fitted to out-of-frame rearrangements, and the results were checked against IGoR. In a later analysis, TCR-TCR, TCR-HLA and TCR-CMV co-occurrence was scored with hypergeometric tests, and a repertoire-size bias correction was applied to TCR pairs. In a later analysis, false discovery rates were estimated by permuting HLA or CMV assignments 20 times. In a later analysis, co-occurring TCRs were grouped using DBSCAN, and TCRdist sequence similarity was added for clustering within HLA-allele-positive subsets. Co-occurrence clustering excluded repertoires with fewer than 30,000 or more than 120,000 public chains, plus five with anomalous nucleotide sharing. TCRdb stores this immuneACCESS table with in-frame sequences only. Part of the clones is absent; in the studies checked, under half of the shortfall reflects unresolved V genes, and no reason is known for the rest. V and J calls and clone size come straight from that table; D and trimming were deduced from the DNA. The sample contains around 190,000 clones, 60% to 85% of them found a single time. Approximately 5.1% of the sample goes to the ten largest clones.

From a lookup of the germline V gene, CDR1 and CDR2 are SGHAT and FQNNGV. Between the V and J ends, shortened by 1 base and 4 bases respectively, the junction contains 19 bases. The CDR3 starts with the cysteine, ends with the phenylalanine, and has 17 residues. Of the read, only the CDR3 DNA is kept; its 51 bases are in frame from base 1. As regards this clone: Its antigen is currently not known. No per-base quality is available; no much larger clone lies one base away.

The cohort consisted of 650 to 850 healthy bone marrow donors. At the time of sampling, every cohort member was nominally healthy, though immune exposures that went unrecorded were likely present. The donor was CMV seronegative and belonged to the group of around 400 seronegative cohort members. Every donor gave a peripheral blood sample, and the peripheral blood mononuclear cells from that sample were used for TCR beta sequencing. The Qiagen DNeasy Blood Extraction Kit was used to extract genomic DNA from the blood cell samples. Sequencing was carried out using PBMCs. The chain uses TRBV11-2 and TRBJ2-5, and possibly TRBD2, on 7 matching bases. This receptor was obtained from a man aged 35 to 55 in good health and CMV-seronegative. The CDR3 here reads CASSLGLRSGGGETQYF. The DNA reads as follows: TGTGCCAGCAGCTTAGGTCTGCGATCGGGGGGCGGAGAGACCCAGTACTTC.